The T cell receptor (beta chain) described here comes from a study of technical replicates of blood from a handful of donors. The count of this clone is one. Here immunoSEQ multiplex PCR was the method, and the copy in TCRdb shows in-frame clones only, minus some. This table holds just over 95,000 clones, approximately 96% found once. The germline V and J ends were trimmed by 7 bases and 2 bases, with 12 bases remaining between them. The CDR3 runs 13 residues. The germline CDR1 and CDR2 sequences are GTSNPN and SVGIG (reference sequence). The origin of this receptor is a human donor in good health. The chain employs TRBV30 and TRBJ1-3; TRBD1 might be the D (5 bases). Specimen: T cells isolated from PBMCs. The CDR3 DNA sequence: TGTGCCTCGGCGGGGGTTACTGGAAACACCATATATTTT. It yields the protein CASAGVTGNTIYF.